The clone carrying this TCR beta chain is a singleton in its sample. Its specificity is not known. J lost 7 bases, V lost 3 bases, and 1 base had no gene match. The CDR3 loop spans 14 amino acids. The V gene's germline CDR1 is KGHSH and CDR2 LQKENI. The data stem from a study of T cell responses to AZD1222 COVID-19 vaccine. For the study at large: Samples with a second dose at about 4 or about 12 weeks were pooled together.

Study-wide findings and caveats: Researchers report vaccine-associated CD4 TCRs spanning spike, with dominance at 160-218 and 743-854. Sampled repertoires all dated from after the peak T cell response. Females outnumbered males among donors, who were mostly white British; clonal diversity was possibly underestimated.

Assay: immunoSEQ multiplex PCR; the TCRdb copy retains only in-frame clones and omits some. Of 120,000 or so clones in the sample, 88% are singletons; the top ten hold 7.6%. This material consisted of peripheral blood, taken on day 0 of AZD1222 vaccination. This chain uses TRBV18 with TRBJ2-2, with 11 bases aligning to TRBD2. This receptor was identified in an adult in good health. CDR3 region: CASSPGTSGGELFF. CDR3 sequence (DNA): TGTGCCAGCTCACCGGGGACTAGCGGCGGGGAGCTGTTTTTT.